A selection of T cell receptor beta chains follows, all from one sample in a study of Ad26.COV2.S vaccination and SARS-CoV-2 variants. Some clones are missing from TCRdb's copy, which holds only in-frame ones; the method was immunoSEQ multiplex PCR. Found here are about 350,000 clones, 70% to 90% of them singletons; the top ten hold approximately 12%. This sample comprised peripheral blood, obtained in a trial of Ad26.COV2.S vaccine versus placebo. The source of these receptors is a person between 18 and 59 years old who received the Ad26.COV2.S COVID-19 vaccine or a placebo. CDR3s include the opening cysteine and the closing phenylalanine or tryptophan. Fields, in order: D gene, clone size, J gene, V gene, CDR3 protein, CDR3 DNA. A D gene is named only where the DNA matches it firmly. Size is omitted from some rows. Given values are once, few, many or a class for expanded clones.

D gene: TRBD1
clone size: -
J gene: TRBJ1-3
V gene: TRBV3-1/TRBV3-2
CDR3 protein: CASSQGDSRSGNTIYF
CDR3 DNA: TGTGCCAGCAGCCAGGGGGACAGCCGTTCTGGAAACACCATATATTTT

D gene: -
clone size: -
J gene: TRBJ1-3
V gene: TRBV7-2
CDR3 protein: CASSPRLGSGNTIYF
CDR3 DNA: TGTGCCAGCAGCCCCCGGTTGGGCTCTGGAAACACCATATATTTT

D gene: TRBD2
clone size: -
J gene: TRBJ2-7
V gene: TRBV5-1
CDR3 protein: CASSSTGTSGYEQYF
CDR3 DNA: TGCGCCAGCAGCTCCACCGGGACTAGCGGCTACGAGCAGTACTTC

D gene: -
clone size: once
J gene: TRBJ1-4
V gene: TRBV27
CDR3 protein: CASSPAPMGTNEKLFF
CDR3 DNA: TGTGCCAGCAGCCCCGCCCCGATGGGAACTAATGAAAAACTGTTTTTT

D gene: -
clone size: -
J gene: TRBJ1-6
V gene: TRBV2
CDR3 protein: CASSRGQNSPLHF
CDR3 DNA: TGTGCCAGCAGCAGGGGTCAAAATTCACCCCTCCACTTT

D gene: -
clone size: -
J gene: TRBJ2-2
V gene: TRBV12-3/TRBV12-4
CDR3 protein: CASSYEYTGELFF
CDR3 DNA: TGTGCCAGCAGTTACGAGTACACCGGGGAGCTGTTTTTT

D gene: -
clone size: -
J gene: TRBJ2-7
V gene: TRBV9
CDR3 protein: CASSPSLREQYF
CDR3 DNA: TGTGCCAGCAGCCCAAGCCTCCGCGAGCAGTACTTC

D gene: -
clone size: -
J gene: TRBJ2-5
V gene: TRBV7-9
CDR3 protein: CASSLTTGPGETQYF
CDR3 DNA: TGTGCCAGCAGCTTAACTACAGGGCCTGGCGAGACCCAGTACTTC

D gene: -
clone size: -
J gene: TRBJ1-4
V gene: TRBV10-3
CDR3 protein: CAISDGPSTNEKLFF
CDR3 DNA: TGTGCCATCAGTGACGGACCGTCCACTAATGAAAAACTGTTTTTT

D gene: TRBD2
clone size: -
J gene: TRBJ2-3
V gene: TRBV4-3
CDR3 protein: CASSQGLAGITDTQYF
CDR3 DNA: TGCGCCAGCAGCCAAGGGCTAGCGGGGATCACAGATACGCAGTATTTT

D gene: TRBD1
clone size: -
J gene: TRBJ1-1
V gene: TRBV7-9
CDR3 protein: CASSPTRSGQGTEAFF
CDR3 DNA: TGTGCCAGCAGCCCGACCCGCTCGGGACAGGGCACTGAAGCTTTCTTT

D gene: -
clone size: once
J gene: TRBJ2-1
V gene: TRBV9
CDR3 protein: CASSAPEGEQFF
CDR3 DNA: TGTGCCAGCAGCGCCCCTGAGGGAGAGCAGTTCTTC

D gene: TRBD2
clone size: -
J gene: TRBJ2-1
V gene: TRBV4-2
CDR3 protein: CASSQVAGGSSYNEQFF
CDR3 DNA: TGTGCCAGCAGCCAGGTAGCGGGAGGGAGCTCCTACAATGAGCAGTTCTTC

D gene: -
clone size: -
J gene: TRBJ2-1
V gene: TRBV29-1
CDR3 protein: CSVEGAGVGIMQQFF
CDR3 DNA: TGCAGCGTTGAAGGGGCCGGCGTAGGGATAATGCAGCAGTTCTTC

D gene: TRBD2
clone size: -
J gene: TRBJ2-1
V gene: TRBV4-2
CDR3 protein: CASSQKTSGIHNEQFF
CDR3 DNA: TGTGCCAGCAGCCAAAAGACTAGCGGAATACACAATGAGCAGTTCTTC

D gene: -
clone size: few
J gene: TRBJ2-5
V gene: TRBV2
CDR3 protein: CASSRGLQETQYF
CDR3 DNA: TGTGCCAGCAGTCGAGGCCTACAAGAGACCCAGTACTTC

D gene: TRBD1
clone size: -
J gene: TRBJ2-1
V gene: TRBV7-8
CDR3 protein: CASSNLPGQGLRSSYNEQFF
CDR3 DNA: TGTGCCAGCAGCAACCTTCCTGGACAGGGTCTCAGGAGCTCCTACAATGAGCAGTTCTTC

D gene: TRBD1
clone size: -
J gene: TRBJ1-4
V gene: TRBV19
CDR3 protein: CASSGTAINEKLFF
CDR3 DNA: TGTGCCAGTAGTGGGACAGCAATTAATGAAAAACTGTTTTTT

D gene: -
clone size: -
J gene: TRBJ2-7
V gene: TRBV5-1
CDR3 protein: CASSPWGGTSYEQYF
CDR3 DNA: TGCGCCAGCAGCCCTTGGGGAGGAACTTCCTACGAGCAGTACTTC

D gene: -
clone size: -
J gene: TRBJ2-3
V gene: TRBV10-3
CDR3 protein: CAISPGVGTDTQYF
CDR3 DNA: TGTGCCATCAGCCCCGGGGTTGGCACAGATACGCAGTATTTT

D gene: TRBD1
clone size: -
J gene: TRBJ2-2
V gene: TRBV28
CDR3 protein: CASSLPRQGSGELFF
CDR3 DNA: TGTGCCAGCAGTTTACCCCGACAGGGGTCCGGGGAGCTGTTTTTT

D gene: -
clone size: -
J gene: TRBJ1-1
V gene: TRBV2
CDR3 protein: CAGEGWVKNTEAFF
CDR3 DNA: TGTGCGGGGGAAGGTTGGGTCAAGAACACTGAAGCTTTCTTT

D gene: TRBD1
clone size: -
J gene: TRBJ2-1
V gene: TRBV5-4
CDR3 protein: CASSPRQRQGSYNEQFF
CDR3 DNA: TGTGCCAGCAGCCCCCGGCAAAGACAGGGGTCCTACAATGAGCAGTTCTTC

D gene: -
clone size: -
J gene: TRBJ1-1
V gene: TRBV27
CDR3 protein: CASSGTVNTEAFF
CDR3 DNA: TGTGCCAGCAGCGGGACGGTTAACACTGAAGCTTTCTTT

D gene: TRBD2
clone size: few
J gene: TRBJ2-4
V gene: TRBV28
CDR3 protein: CASTLAGGPGNIQYF
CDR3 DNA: TGTGCCAGCACCCTAGCGGGGGGGCCGGGAAACATTCAGTACTTC

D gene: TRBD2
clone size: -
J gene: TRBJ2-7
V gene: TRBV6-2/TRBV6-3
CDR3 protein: CASSYVAGGLGEQYF
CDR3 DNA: TGTGCCAGCAGTTACGTCGCGGGGGGCCTGGGGGAGCAGTACTTC

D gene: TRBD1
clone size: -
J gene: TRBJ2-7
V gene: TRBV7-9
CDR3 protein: CASSRTGGTYEQYF
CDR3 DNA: TGTGCCAGCAGTCGGACAGGGGGTACCTACGAGCAGTACTTC

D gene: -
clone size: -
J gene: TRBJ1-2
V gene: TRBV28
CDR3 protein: CASSLFPSGLYGYTF
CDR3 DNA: TGTGCCAGCAGTTTATTCCCCAGCGGCCTCTATGGCTACACCTTC

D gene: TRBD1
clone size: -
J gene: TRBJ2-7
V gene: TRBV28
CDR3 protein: CASTSTGTGRHEQYF
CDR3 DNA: TGTGCCAGCACCTCAACCGGGACAGGGAGGCACGAGCAGTACTTC

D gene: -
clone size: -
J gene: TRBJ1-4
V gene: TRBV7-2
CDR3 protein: CASSRPTGIGREANEKLFF
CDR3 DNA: TGTGCCAGCAGCCGCCCCACAGGCATAGGAAGAGAGGCTAATGAAAAACTGTTTTTT

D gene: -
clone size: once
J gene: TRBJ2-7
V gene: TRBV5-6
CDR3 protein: CASSLVAGYEQYF
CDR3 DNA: TGTGCCAGCAGCTTGGTAGCTGGTTACGAGCAGTACTTC

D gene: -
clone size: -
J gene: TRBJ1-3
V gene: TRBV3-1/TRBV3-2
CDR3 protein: CASSQSAVSGNTIYF
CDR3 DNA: TGTGCCAGCAGCCAATCTGCTGTCTCTGGAAACACCATATATTTT

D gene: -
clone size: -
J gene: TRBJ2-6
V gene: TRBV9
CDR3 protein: CASSVARAGANVLTF
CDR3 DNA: TGTGCCAGCAGCGTAGCCCGGGCTGGGGCCAACGTCCTGACTTTC

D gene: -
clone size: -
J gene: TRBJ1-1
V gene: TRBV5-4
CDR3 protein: CASSSGVNTEAFF
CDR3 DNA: TGTGCCAGCAGTTCTGGGGTGAACACTGAAGCTTTCTTT

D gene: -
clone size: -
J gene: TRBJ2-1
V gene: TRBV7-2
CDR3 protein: CASSLGGNSYNEQFF
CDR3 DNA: TGTGCCAGCAGCTTAGGAGGGAACTCCTACAATGAGCAGTTCTTC

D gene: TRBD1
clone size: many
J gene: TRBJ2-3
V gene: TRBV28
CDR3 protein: CASSWDRRSTDTQYF
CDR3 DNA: TGTGCCAGCAGTTGGGACAGGCGTAGCACAGATACGCAGTATTTT

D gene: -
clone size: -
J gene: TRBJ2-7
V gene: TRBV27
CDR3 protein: CASSPSPPVPYEQYF
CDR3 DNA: TGTGCCAGCAGTCCTAGTCCCCCTGTCCCCTACGAGCAGTACTTC

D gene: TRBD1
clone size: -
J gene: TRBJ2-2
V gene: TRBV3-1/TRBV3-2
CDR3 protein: CASETGGANTGELFF
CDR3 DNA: TGTGCCAGCGAAACAGGGGGCGCGAACACCGGGGAGCTGTTTTTT

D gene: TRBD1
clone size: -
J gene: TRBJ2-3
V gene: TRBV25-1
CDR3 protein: CASSEYLVGQGAGTQYF
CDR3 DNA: TGTGCCAGCAGTGAATATCTAGTGGGACAGGGGGCGGGTACGCAGTATTTT

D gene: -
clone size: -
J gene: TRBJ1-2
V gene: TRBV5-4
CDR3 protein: CASSPGYGYTF
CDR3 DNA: TGTGCCAGCAGCCCGGGCTATGGCTACACCTTC

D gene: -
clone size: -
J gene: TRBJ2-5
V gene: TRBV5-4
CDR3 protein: CASSNQEAQYF
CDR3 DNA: TGTGCCAGCAGCAACCAAGAGGCCCAGTACTTC

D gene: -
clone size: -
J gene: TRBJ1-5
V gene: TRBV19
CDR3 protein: CASSISGRVFLGQPQHF
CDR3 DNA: TGTGCCAGTAGTATCTCCGGCAGGGTATTTTTAGGTCAGCCCCAGCATTTT

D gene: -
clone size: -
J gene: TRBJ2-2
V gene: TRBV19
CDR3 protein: CASSIFTQTSNTGELFF
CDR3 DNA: TGTGCCAGTAGTATATTTACTCAGACCTCGAACACCGGGGAGCTGTTTTTT

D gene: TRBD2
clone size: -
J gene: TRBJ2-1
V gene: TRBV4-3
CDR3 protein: CASSQDPWLAGVSEQFF
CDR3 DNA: TGCGCCAGCAGCCAAGACCCCTGGCTAGCGGGGGTTAGTGAGCAGTTCTTC

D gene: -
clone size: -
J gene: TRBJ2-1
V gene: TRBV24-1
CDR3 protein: CATSEPNNNEQFF
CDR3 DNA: TGTGCCACCAGTGAACCTAACAACAATGAGCAGTTCTTC

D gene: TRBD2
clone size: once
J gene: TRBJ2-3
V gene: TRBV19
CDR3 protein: CASTDRTSADTQYF
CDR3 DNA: TGTGCCAGTACCGACCGGACTAGCGCGGATACGCAGTATTTT

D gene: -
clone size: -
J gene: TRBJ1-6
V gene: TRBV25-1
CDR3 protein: CASTKTGQHNSPLHF
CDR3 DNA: TGTGCCAGCACCAAGACCGGGCAGCATAATTCACCCCTCCACTTT

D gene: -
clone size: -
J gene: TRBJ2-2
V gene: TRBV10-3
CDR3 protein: CAISAVAAGTTGELFF
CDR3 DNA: TGTGCCATCAGTGCTGTTGCGGCAGGAACCACCGGGGAGCTGTTTTTT

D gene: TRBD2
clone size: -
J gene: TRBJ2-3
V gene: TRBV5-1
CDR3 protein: CASSLGYGGTQYF
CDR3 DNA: TGCGCCAGCAGCTTGGGTTACGGGGGGACGCAGTATTTT

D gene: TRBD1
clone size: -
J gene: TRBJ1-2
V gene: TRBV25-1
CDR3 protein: CASSPPQGAYGYTF
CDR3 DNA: TGTGCCAGCAGTCCCCCCCAGGGGGCGTATGGCTACACCTTC

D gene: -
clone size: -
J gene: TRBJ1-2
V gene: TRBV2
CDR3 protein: CASSEGRKGYTF
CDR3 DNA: TGTGCCAGCAGTGAGGGACGGAAAGGCTACACCTTC

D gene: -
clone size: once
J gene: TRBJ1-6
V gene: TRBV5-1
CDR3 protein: CASSRGAGGSPLHF
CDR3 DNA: TGCGCCAGCAGCCGCGGGGCGGGTGGTTCACCCCTCCACTTT

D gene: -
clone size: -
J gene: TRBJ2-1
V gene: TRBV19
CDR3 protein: CASSIGVLQFF
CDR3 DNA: TGTGCCAGTAGTATTGGGGTCCTCCAGTTCTTC

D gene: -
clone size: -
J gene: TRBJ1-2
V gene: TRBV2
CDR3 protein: CASSERQYGGYTF
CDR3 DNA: TGTGCCAGCAGTGAGCGACAGTATGGTGGCTACACCTTC

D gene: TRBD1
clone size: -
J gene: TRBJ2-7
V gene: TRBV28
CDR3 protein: CASSTGGTYEQYF
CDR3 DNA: TGTGCCAGCAGCACAGGGGGGACCTACGAGCAGTACTTC

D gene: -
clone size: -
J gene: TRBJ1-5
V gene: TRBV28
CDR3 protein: CASSGTTRNQPQHF
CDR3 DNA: TGTGCCAGTTCCGGGACAACGAGAAATCAGCCCCAGCATTTT

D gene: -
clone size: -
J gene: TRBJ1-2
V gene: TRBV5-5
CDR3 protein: CASSLASGIGYTF
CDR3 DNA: TGTGCCAGCAGCTTGGCCTCAGGGATTGGCTACACCTTC

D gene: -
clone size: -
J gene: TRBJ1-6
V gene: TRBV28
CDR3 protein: CASSLQTAGSFPLHF
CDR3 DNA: TGTGCCAGCAGTTTACAGACTGCGGGTTCTTTCCCCCTCCACTTT

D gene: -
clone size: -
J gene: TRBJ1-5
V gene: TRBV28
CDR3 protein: CASTLHDGGNQPQHF
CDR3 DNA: TGTGCCAGCACCTTACACGATGGGGGCAATCAGCCCCAGCATTTT